Each of the 22 T cell receptor beta chains below was sequenced from the same sample in a study of T cell responses to AZD1222 COVID-19 vaccine. Profiled with immunoSEQ multiplex PCR; TCRdb holds only in-frame clones, not every one. Here the sample spans about 120,000 clones, approximately 90% being singletons. This specimen was peripheral blood, taken on day 0 of AZD1222 vaccination. These receptors were obtained from an adult in good health.

In this sample, this clone turned up once. The CDR3 here is CASSLNLGAGANVLTF. The CDR3 DNA reads TGTGCCAGCAGCTTAAATTTGGGGGCTGGGGCCAACGTCCTGACTTTC. The chain combines TRBV7-9 with TRBJ2-6; possibly TRBD1 or TRBD2 for D (5 bases each). CDR3 length: 16 amino acids. The ends were cut back, 2 bases at V and 2 bases at J, with 10 bases in the middle. Germline CDR1 reads SEHNR; CDR2 reads FQNEAQ (reference sequence). Filled out from reference TRBV7-9 and TRBJ2-6, the complete variable domain reads DTGVSQNPRHKITKRGQNVTFRCDPISEHNRLYWYRQTLGQGPEFLTYFQNEAQLEKSRLLSDRFSAERPKGSFSTLEIQRTEQGDSAMYLCASSLNLGAGANVLTFGAGSRLTVL.

The gene calls are TRBV6-5 and TRBJ1-2, with D tentatively TRBD1 (5 bases). Per germline, CDR1 MNHEY and CDR2 SVGAGI. V shed 7 bases and J shed 3 bases, with 15 bases lying between them. The CDR3 contains 14 residues. CDR3 residues: CASNYNRDHYGYTF. The CDR3 DNA follows: TGTGCCAGCAACTACAATCGGGACCACTATGGCTACACCTTC.

The chain joins TRBV2 to TRBJ1-2; D is unresolved. The CDR3 is 14 amino acids. With 1 base removed from V and 3 bases from J, the gap between germline ends came to 9 bases. Germline V lookup: CDR1 SNHLY, CDR2 FYNNEI. DNA of the CDR3: TGTGCCAGCAGTGAAGGGCTCCCCGACTATGGCTACACCTTC. This gives the protein CASSEGLPDYGYTF. The full variable domain, rest sourced from reference TRBV2 and TRBJ1-2, is EPEVTQTPSHQVTQMGQEVILRCVPISNHLYFYWYRQILGQKVEFLVSFYNNEISEKSEIFDDQFSVERPDGSNFTLKIRSTKLEDSAMYFCASSEGLPDYGYTFGSGTRLTVV.

This sequence joins TRBV7-9 and TRBJ1-4; 10 nucleotides match TRBD1. CDR3 length: 14 amino acids. Germline assignment: CDR1 SEHNR and CDR2 FQNEAQ (reference sequence). Trimming cost V 5 bases and J 11 bases; bases outside gene matches: 8. CDR3 protein: CASSPGTGEGKLFF. In DNA, the CDR3 is TGTGCCAGCAGCCCCGGGACAGGGGAGGGGAAACTGTTTTTT.

J is TRBJ2-5 and V is TRBV5-1; 8 nucleotides agree with TRBD1. The CDR3 runs to 16 residues. Germline values: CDR1 SGHRS, CDR2 YFSETQ. V shed 0 bases and J 5 bases; nucleotides not matched to a gene: 9. The chain's CDR3 is CASSLDAGGVGETQYF. CDR3 in DNA: TGCGCCAGCAGCTTGGACGCAGGGGGCGTAGGGGAGACCCAGTACTTC.

The J gene is TRBJ2-2, the V gene TRBV19; D is undetermined. Trimming took 7 bases from V and 4 from J, leaving 10 bases between them. The CDR3 is made up of 13 amino acids. From germline, CDR1 is LNHDA and CDR2 SQIVND (reference sequence). CDR3 nucleotide sequence: TGTGCCAGTACCGCACTTGTCACCGGGGAGCTGTTTTTT. It yields the protein CASTALVTGELFF.

The rearrangement uses TRBV9 and TRBJ2-1; D not certain. This CDR3 has 16 residues. Trimming took off 0 bases at V and 0 bases at J, with 10 bases between the two ends. Germline CDR1 is SGDLS and CDR2 is YYNGEE. The CDR3 nucleotides are TGTGCCAGCAGCGTAGTCACGGTAAGCTCCTACAATGAGCAGTTCTTC. This codes for CASSVVTVSSYNEQFF.

The CDR3 here is CASSPANTEAFF. The CDR3 DNA reads TGTGCCAGCTCACCGGCGAACACTGAAGCTTTCTTT. The V gene is TRBV18, the J gene TRBJ1-1, with D hard to call. Per the germline V gene, CDR1 is KGHSH and CDR2 is LQKENI. V lost 3 bases, J lost 1 base, and 3 bases lay in between. The CDR3 has 12 amino acids. Full variable domain (remainder filled in from reference TRBV18 and TRBJ1-1): NAGVMQNPRHLVRRRGQEARLRCSPMKGHSHVYWYRQLPEEGLKFMVYLQKENIIDESGMPKERFSAEFPKEGPSILRIQQVVRGDSAAYFCASSPANTEAFFGQGTRLTVV.

The chain combines TRBV5-4 with TRBJ2-7; tentative D call: TRBD2 (5 bases). The germline gives CDR1 SGHNT, CDR2 YYREEE (reference sequence). V was cut by 4 bases and J by 1 base, with 12 bases left in between. CDR3 length: 14 residues. The CDR3 DNA sequence: TGTGCCAGCAGCGCCGGACGGGGATCCTACGAGCAGTACTTC. Protein sequence: CASSAGRGSYEQYF.

The chain carries TRBV5-1 and TRBJ1-1; a weak D match, TRBD1 (6 bases). The CDR3 has 17 residues. Between the trimmed V and J ends, which lost 0 bases and 0 bases, there was a span of 15 bases. In germline, CDR1 is SGHRS, CDR2 YFSETQ. CDR3 bases: TGCGCCAGCAGCTTGGTTTTGGACAGTGTCATGAACACTGAAGCTTTCTTT. Translating gives CASSLVLDSVMNTEAFF.

In DNA, the CDR3 is TGTGCCAGCAGTGAATTGGGGGTTGGTTCAGATACGCAGTATTTT. Its protein product is CASSELGVGSDTQYF. This sequence joins TRBV25-1 and TRBJ2-3; D may correspond to TRBD1 or TRBD2 (5 bases each). The CDR3 is 15 amino acids. Trimming removed 1 base at V and 4 bases at J, with 12 bases between. Germline values: CDR1 MGHDK, CDR2 SYGVNS.

This clone was found a few times. V usage is TRBV19 and J usage is TRBJ1-6; 9 bases are shared with TRBD1. Germline loops: CDR1 LNHDA, CDR2 SQIVND (reference sequence). The V segment lost 6 bases and the J segment 10 bases; nucleotides outside the gene matches: 4. This CDR3 region has 13 residues. CDR3 residues: CASRGTGSSPLHF. The CDR3 DNA follows: TGTGCCAGTAGGGGGACAGGGAGCTCACCCCTCCACTTT.

The sample holds one count of this clone. This chain connects TRBV7-2 to TRBJ2-3; D gene unclear. From germline, CDR1 is SGHTA and CDR2 FQGNSA. The CDR3 runs 12 residues. Trimming took off 5 bases at V and 4 bases at J, with 7 bases between the two ends. CDR3 in DNA: TGTGCCAGCAGCCGACGGGCAGATACGCAGTATTTT. This translates into CASSRRADTQYF.

This clone was detected many times. The chain is built from TRBV11-3 and TRBJ1-2; no reliable D call. CDR1 and CDR2 (germline): SGHNT, YENEEA. V dropped 8 bases and J dropped 7 bases, with 20 bases sitting between them. The CDR3 runs 14 residues. CDR3 in amino acids: CASAPGGSASGYTF. CDR3 coding DNA: TGTGCCAGCGCGCCCGGCGGCTCGGCGAGTGGCTACACCTTC.

The chain carries TRBV5-4 and TRBJ2-7, with TRBD2 matching 12 bases. In germline, CDR1 is SGHNT, CDR2 YYREEE (reference sequence). Trimming took 4 bases from V and 5 from J; bases not matched to a gene: 7. The CDR3 runs 15 residues. The CDR3 region has the DNA TGTGCCAGCAGCGAGACTAGCGGGGGTATTGACGAGCAGTACTTC. It specifies CASSETSGGIDEQYF.

The chain has TRBV20-1 and TRBJ1-6; D is unclear. CDR3 length: 17 residues. CDR1 and CDR2 (germline): DFQATT, SNEGSKA (reference sequence). Trimming removed 3 bases from V and 9 bases from J, with 24 bases in between. As DNA, the CDR3 is TGCAGTGCTAGTCCTGTTGGGCAAACCCTACGAGGTTCACCCCTCCACTTT. This translates into CSASPVGQTLRGSPLHF.

The J gene is TRBJ2-6, the V gene TRBV2; the D gene is possibly TRBD1 (6 bases). Germline lookup yields CDR1 SNHLY and CDR2 FYNNEI. Trimming pared 5 bases from V and 1 base from J, leaving 9 bases between. This CDR3 spans 15 amino acids. DNA for the CDR3: TGTGCCAGCAGTAAAACAGGGTCTGGGGCCAACGTCCTGACTTTC. This sequence encodes CASSKTGSGANVLTF.

V and J are TRBV4-3 and TRBJ2-7, with 9 bases that match TRBD1. The V segment lost 4 bases and the J segment 5 bases; nucleotides outside the gene matches: 3. Germline V gives CDR1 LGHNA, CDR2 YSLEER. The CDR3 has 13 residues. The CDR3 coding sequence is TGCGCCAGCAGCCCGGACAGGGGAAACGAGCAGTACTTC. Protein product: CASSPDRGNEQYF.

The CDR3 here is CSVGEGANSPLHF. The CDR3 DNA reads as TGCAGCGTTGGTGAGGGGGCCAATTCACCCCTCCACTTT. The V gene is TRBV29-1, the J gene TRBJ1-6, with 7 bases that match TRBD1. The CDR3 length is 13 residues. Trimming removed 4 bases from V and 7 bases from J; junction bases left unmatched: 4. The germline CDR1 and CDR2 sequences are SQVTM and ANQGSEA.

CDR3 residues: CASSRGVLAGTYEQYF. Written as DNA, the CDR3 is TGTGCCAGCAGCAGAGGTGTTCTAGCGGGGACCTACGAGCAGTACTTC. The chain is built from TRBV7-2 and TRBJ2-7, with 9 bases lining up with TRBD2. Germline V CDR1 and CDR2: SGHTA, FQGNSA. CDR3 length: 16 residues. The V segment lost 5 bases and the J segment 2 bases; nucleotides outside the gene matches: 10.

This chain connects TRBV6-2 or TRBV6-3 to TRBJ1-5; D possibly corresponds to TRBD1 (5 bases). The V end lost 6 bases, the J end lost 0 bases, and 9 bases lay between the germline ends. Germline CDR1 reads MNHEY; CDR2 reads SVGEGT. The CDR3 extends over 14 amino acids. The CDR3 region has the DNA TGTGCCAGCAGCGGACATTATAGCAATCAGCCCCAGCATTTT. It is translated as CASSGHYSNQPQHF.

The CDR3 spells CASSVGTWSYEQYF. CDR3 DNA sequence: TGTGCCAGCAGCGTAGGGACTTGGTCATACGAGCAGTACTTC. The genes are TRBV9 and TRBJ2-7; weak D call: TRBD2 (5 bases). CDR3 size: 14 residues. V lost 0 bases, J lost 4 bases, and 11 bases lay in between. Germline CDR1 reads SGDLS; CDR2 reads YYNGEE.